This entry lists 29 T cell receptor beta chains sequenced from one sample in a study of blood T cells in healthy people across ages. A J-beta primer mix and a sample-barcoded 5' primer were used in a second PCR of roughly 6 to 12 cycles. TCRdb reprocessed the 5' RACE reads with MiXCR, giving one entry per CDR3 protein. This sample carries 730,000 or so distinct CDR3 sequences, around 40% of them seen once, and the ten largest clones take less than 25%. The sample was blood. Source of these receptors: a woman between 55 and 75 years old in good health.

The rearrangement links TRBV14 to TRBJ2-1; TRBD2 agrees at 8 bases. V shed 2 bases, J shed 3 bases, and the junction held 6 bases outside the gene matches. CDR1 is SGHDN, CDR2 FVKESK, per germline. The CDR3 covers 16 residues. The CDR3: CASSQFGTRDYNEQFF. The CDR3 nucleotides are TGTGCCAGCAGCCAATTTGGGACTAGAGACTACAATGAGCAGTTCTTC.

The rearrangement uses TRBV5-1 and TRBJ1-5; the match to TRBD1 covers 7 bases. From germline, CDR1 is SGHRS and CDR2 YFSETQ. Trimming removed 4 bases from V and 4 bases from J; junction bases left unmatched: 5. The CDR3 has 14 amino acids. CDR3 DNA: TGCGCCAGCAGCGAGGGGACAGAAAATCAGCCCCAGCATTTT. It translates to CASSEGTENQPQHF.

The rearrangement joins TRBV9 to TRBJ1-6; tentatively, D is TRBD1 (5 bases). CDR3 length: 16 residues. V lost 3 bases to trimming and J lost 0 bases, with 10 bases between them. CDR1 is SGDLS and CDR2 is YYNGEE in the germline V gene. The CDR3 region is CASSAGPNSYNSPLHF. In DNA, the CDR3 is TGTGCCAGCAGCGCGGGACCGAACTCCTATAATTCACCCCTCCACTTT.

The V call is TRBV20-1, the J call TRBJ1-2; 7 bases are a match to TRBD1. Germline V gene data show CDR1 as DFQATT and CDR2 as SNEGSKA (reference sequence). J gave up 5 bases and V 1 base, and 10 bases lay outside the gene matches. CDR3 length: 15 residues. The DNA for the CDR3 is TGCAGTGCTAGAGTAACACCAGGGGGAGGGTATGGCTACACCTTC. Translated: CSARVTPGGGYGYTF.

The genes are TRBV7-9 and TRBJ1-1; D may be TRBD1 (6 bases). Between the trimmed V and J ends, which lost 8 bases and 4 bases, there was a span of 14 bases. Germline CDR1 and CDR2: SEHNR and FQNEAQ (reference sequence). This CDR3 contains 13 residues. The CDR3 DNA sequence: TGTGCCAGCGTTGGGGGCAGGAGCACTGAAGCTTTCTTT. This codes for CASVGGRSTEAFF. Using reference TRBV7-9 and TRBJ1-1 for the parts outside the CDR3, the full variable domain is DTGVSQNPRHKITKRGQNVTFRCDPISEHNRLYWYRQTLGQGPEFLTYFQNEAQLEKSRLLSDRFSAERPKGSFSTLEIQRTEQGDSAMYLCASVGGRSTEAFFGQGTRLTVV.

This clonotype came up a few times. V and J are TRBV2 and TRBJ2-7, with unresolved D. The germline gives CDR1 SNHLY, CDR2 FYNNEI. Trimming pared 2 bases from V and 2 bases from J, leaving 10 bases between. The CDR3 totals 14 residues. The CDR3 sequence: CASSERDAAYEQYF. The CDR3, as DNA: TGTGCCAGCAGTGAAAGAGACGCTGCCTACGAGCAGTACTTC.

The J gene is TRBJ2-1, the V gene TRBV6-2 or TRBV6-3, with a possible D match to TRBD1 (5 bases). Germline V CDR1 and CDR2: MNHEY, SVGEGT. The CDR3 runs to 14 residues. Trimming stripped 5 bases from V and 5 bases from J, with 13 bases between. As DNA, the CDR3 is TGTGCCAGCAGTACAGGACGGATTAACAATGAGCAGTTCTTC. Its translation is CASSTGRINNEQFF.

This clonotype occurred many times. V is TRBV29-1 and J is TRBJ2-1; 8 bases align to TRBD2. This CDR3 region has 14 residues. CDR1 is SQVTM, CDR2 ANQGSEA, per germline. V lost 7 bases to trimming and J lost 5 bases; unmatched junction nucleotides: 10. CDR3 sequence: CSGLEYSGNNEQFF. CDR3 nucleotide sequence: TGCAGCGGACTAGAGTATAGCGGGAACAATGAGCAGTTCTTC.

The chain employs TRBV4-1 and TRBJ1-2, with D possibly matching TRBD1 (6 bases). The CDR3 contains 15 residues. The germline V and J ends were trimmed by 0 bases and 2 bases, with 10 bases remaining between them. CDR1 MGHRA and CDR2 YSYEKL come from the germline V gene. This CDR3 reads CASSQDLTGNYGYTF. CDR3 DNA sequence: TGCGCCAGCAGCCAAGATCTAACAGGGAACTATGGCTACACCTTC.

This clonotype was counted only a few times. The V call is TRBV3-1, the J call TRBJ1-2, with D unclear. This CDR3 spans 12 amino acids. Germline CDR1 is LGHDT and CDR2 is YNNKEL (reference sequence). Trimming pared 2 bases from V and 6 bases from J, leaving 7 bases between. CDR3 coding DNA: TGTGCCAGCAGCCAAAACATACATGGCTACACCTTC. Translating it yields CASSQNIHGYTF.

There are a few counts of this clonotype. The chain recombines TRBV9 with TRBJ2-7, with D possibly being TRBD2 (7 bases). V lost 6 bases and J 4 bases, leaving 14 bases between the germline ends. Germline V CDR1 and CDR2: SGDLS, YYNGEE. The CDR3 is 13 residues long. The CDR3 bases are TGTGCCAGCAATGGGGGGGCTGGTTACGAGCAGTACTTC. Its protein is CASNGGAGYEQYF.

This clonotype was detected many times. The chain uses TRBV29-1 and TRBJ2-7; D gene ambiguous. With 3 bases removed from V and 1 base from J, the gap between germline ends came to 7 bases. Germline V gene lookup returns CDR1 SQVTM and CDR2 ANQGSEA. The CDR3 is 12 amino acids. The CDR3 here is CSVEDGSYEQYF. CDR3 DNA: TGCAGCGTTGAGGACGGATCCTACGAGCAGTACTTC.

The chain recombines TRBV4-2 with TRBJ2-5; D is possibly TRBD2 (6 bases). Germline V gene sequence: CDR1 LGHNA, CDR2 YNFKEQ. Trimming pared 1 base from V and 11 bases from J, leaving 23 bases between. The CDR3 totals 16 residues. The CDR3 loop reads CASSQVSGLTYNEQYF. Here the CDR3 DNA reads TGTGCCAGCAGCCAAGTGTCGGGACTCACCTACAATGAGCAGTACTTC.

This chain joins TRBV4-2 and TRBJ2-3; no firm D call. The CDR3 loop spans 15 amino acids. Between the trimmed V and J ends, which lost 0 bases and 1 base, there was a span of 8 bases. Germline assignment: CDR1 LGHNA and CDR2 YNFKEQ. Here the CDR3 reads CASSQDVQRTDTQYF. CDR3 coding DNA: TGTGCCAGCAGCCAAGATGTACAACGCACAGATACGCAGTATTTT.

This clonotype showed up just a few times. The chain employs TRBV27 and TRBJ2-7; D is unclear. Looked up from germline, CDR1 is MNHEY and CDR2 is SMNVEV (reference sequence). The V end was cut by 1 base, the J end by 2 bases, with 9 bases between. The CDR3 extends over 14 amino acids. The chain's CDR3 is CASSLLQTTYEQYF. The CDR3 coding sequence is TGTGCCAGCAGTTTATTACAGACCACCTACGAGCAGTACTTC.

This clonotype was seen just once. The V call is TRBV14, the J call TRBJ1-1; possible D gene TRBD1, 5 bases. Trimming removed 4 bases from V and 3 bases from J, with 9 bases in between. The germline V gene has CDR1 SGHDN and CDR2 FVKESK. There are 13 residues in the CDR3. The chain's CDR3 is CASSLSQDTEAFF. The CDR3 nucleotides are TGTGCCAGCAGCCTTTCACAGGACACTGAAGCTTTCTTT.

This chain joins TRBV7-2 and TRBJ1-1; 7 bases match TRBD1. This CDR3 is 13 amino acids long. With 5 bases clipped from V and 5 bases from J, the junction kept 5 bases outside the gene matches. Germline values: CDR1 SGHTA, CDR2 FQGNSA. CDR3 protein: CASSPQGRTEAFF. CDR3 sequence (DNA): TGTGCCAGCAGCCCACAGGGGAGGACTGAAGCTTTCTTT.

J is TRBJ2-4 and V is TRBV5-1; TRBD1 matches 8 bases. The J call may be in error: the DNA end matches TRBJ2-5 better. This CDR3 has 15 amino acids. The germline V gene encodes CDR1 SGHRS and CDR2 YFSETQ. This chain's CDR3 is CASRRTDRGSETQYF. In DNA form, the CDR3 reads TGCGCCAGCAGACGAACCGACAGGGGCTCAGAGACCCAGTACTTC.

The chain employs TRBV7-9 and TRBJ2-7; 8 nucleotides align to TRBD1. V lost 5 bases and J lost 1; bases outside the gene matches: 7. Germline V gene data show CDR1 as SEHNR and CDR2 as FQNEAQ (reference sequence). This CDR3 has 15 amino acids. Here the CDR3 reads CASSMRDRPSYEQYF. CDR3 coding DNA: TGTGCCAGCAGCATGCGGGACAGGCCATCCTACGAGCAGTACTTC.

The CDR3 is CASSLTGGKSPLHF. DNA of the CDR3: TGTGCCAGCAGTTTGACAGGGGGCAAGTCACCCCTCCACTTT. The chain is built from TRBV12-3 or TRBV12-4 and TRBJ1-6; 10 bases match TRBD1. J gave up 10 bases and V 3 bases, and 3 bases lay outside the gene matches. This CDR3 region has 14 residues.

CDR3: CASSQGVGYTYEQYF. The CDR3, as DNA: TGTGCCAGCAGCCAAGGGGTCGGCTATACCTACGAGCAGTACTTC. This sequence joins TRBV14 and TRBJ2-7, with D unclear. With 1 base removed from V and 2 bases from J, the gap between germline ends came to 12 bases. The CDR3 contains 15 residues. The germline gives CDR1 SGHDN, CDR2 FVKESK. Combining the CDR3 with reference TRBV14 and TRBJ2-7 gives the whole variable domain EAGVTQFPSHSVIEKGQTVTLRCDPISGHDNLYWYRRVMGKEIKFLLHFVKESKQDESGMPNNRFLAERTGGTYSTLKVQPAELEDSGVYFCASSQGVGYTYEQYFGPGTRLTVT.

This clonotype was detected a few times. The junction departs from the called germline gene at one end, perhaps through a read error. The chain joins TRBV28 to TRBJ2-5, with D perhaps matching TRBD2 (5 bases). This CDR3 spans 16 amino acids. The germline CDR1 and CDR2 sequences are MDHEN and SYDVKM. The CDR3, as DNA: TGTGCCAGCAGTTTAGGGTTACTCGCCCGGGAAGAGATCCAGTACTTC. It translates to CASSLGLLAREEIQYF.

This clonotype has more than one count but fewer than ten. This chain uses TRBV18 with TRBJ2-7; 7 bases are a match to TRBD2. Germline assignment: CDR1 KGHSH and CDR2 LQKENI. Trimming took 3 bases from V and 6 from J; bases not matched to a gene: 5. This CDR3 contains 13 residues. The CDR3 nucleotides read TGTGCCAGCTCACCGGGAAGGGAGGGCGAGCAGTACTTC. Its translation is CASSPGREGEQYF.

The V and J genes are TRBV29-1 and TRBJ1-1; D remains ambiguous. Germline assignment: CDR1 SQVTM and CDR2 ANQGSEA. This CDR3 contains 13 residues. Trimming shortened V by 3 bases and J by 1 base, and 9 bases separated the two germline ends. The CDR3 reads CSVEKGTNTEAFF. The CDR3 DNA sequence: TGCAGCGTTGAGAAGGGCACGAACACTGAAGCTTTCTTT.

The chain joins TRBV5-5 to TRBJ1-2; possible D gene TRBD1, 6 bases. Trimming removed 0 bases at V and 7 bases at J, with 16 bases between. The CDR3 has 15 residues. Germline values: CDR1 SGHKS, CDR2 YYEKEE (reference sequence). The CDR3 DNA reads TGTGCCAGCAGCTTGGCCGGGGCAGGGGAATCTGGCTACACCTTC. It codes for CASSLAGAGESGYTF.

Here the CDR3 reads CASSTQTVNTGELFF. The DNA for the CDR3 is TGCGCCAGCAGCACCCAGACAGTCAACACCGGGGAGCTGTTTTTT. J is TRBJ2-2 and V is TRBV5-1; tentative D call: TRBD1 (5 bases). This CDR3 comprises 15 residues. Germline V lookup: CDR1 SGHRS, CDR2 YFSETQ. V was cut by 4 bases and J by 2 bases, with 12 bases left in between.

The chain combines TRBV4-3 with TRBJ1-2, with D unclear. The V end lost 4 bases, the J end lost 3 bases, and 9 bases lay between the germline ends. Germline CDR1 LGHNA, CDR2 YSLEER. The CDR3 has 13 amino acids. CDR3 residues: CASSPGSYYGYTF. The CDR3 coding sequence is TGCGCCAGCAGCCCCGGGTCCTACTATGGCTACACCTTC.

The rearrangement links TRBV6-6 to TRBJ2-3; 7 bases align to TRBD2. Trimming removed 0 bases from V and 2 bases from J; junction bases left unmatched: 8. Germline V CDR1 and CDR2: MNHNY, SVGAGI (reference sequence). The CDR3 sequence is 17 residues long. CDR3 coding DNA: TGTGCCAGCAGTTACTCGGCTAGCGGCAGAACCACAGATACGCAGTATTTT. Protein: CASSYSASGRTTDTQYF.

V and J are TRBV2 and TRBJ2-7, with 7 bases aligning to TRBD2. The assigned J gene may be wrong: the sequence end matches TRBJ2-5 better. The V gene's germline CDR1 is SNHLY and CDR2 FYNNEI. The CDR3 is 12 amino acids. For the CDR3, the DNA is TGTGCCAGCACCCCTAGCGGAGAGACCCAGTACTTC. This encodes CASTPSGETQYF.